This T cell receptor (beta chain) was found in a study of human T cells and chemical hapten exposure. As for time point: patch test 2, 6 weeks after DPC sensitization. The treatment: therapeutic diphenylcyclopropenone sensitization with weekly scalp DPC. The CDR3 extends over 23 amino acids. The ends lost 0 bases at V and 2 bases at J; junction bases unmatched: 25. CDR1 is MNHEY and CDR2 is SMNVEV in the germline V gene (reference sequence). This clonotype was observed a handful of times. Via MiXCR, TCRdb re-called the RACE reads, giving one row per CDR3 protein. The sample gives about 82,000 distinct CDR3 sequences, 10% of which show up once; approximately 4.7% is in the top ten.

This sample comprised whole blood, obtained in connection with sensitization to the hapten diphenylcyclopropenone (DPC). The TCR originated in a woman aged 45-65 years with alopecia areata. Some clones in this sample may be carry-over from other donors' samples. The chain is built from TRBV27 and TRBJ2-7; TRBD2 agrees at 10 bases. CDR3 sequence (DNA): TGTGCCAGCAGTTTATCGCCCCTTCGGGTTAGGGCTAGCGGGAGTTCCTCGACCTACGAGCAGTACTTC. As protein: CASSLSPLRVRASGSSSTYEQYF.